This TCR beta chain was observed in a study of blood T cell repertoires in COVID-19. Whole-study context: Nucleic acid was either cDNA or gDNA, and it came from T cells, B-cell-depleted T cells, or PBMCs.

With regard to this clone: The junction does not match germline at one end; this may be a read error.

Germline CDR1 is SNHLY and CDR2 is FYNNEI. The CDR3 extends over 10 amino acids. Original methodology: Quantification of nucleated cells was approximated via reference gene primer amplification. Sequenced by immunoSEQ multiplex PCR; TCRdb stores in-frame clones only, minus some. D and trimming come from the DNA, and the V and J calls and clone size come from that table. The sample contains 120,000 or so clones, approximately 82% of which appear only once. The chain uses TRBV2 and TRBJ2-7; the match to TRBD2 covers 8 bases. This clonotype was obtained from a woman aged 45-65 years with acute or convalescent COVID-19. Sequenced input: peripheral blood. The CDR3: CASSLSGGSF. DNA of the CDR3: TGTGCCAGCAGTCTCAGCGGGGGCAGTTTC.